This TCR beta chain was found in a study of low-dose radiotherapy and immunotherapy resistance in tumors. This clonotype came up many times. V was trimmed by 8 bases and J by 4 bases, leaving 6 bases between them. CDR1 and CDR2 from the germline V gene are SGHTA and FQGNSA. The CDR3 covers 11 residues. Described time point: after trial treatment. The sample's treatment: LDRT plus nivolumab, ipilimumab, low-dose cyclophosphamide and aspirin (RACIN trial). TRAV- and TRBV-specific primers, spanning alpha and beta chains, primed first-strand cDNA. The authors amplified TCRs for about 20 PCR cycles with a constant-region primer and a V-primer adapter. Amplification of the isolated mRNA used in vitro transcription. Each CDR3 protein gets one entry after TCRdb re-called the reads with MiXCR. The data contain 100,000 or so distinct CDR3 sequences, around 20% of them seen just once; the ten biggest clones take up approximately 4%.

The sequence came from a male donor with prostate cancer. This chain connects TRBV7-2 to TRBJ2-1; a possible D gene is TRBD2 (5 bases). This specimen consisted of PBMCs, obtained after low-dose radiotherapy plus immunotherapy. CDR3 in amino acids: CASRGYNEQFF. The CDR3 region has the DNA TGTGCCAGCCGGGGTTACAATGAGCAGTTCTTC.